These 13 T cell receptor beta chains originate from one sample sequenced in a study of shared clonotypes between healthy human individuals. Sequencing used immunoSEQ multiplex PCR; TCRdb keeps in-frame clones, though not all of them. Of under 850,000 clones in the sample, 55% to 80% were seen once. Sequenced input: memory CD4+ T cells sorted from blood. Subset given: CD45RA-negative fraction. The receptors were gathered from a woman in her 30s in good health.

Regarding this clone: A read error may be the cause here, since a much bigger clone is one base away. The genes are TRBV7-2 and TRBJ2-2; D gene uncertain. CDR1 SGHTA and CDR2 FQGNSA come from the germline V gene. V dropped 1 base and J dropped 1 base, with 1 base sitting between them. There are 13 residues in the CDR3. The CDR3, as DNA: TGTGCCAGCAGCTTAGAGAACACCGGGGAGCTGTTTTTT. Amino acid sequence: CASSLENTGELFF.

This clone was detected a few times. V usage is TRBV18 and J usage is TRBJ2-7; D might be TRBD1 (5 bases). Germline CDR1 KGHSH, CDR2 LQKENI. Trimming took 1 base from V and 0 from J, leaving 13 bases between them. CDR3 size: 16 residues. Written as DNA, the CDR3 is TGTGCCAGCTCACCACTCAGGGCAATCCACTCCTACGAGCAGTACTTC. Translated, it gives CASSPLRAIHSYEQYF.

This clone has more than one count but fewer than ten. The rearrangement uses TRBV11-1 and TRBJ1-3, with TRBD1 matching 8 bases. The CDR3 has 15 residues. Germline V gives CDR1 SGHAT, CDR2 FQDESV (reference sequence). V lost 5 bases, J lost 3 bases, and 6 bases stayed unmatched. The CDR3 protein is CASSPDREFGNTIYF. The CDR3 coding sequence is TGTGCCAGCAGCCCGGACAGGGAATTTGGAAACACCATATATTTT.

This chain connects TRBV5-1 to TRBJ2-3, with 7 bases lining up with TRBD1. CDR1 and CDR2 (germline): SGHRS, YFSETQ. The V segment lost 2 bases and the J segment 0 bases; nucleotides outside the gene matches: 3. The CDR3 sequence is 15 residues long. The CDR3 region has the DNA TGCGCCAGCAGCTTCACAGGGGCTAGCACAGATACGCAGTATTTT. As protein: CASSFTGASTDTQYF.

The chain has TRBV18 and TRBJ1-2; D perhaps matches TRBD1 (5 bases). The V gene lost 4 bases and the J gene lost 2 bases, with 26 bases spanning the gap. Germline CDR1 and CDR2: KGHSH and LQKENI. This CDR3 spans 19 amino acids. The CDR3 spells CASSQNLDLRGSLNYGYTF. CDR3 DNA: TGTGCCAGCTCACAGAATCTGGATCTACGGGGCTCATTAAACTATGGCTACACCTTC. The whole variable domain, remainder taken from reference TRBV18 and TRBJ1-2, is NAGVMQNPRHLVRRRGQEARLRCSPMKGHSHVYWYRQLPEEGLKFMVYLQKENIIDESGMPKERFSAEFPKEGPSILRIQQVVRGDSAAYFCASSQNLDLRGSLNYGYTFGSGTRLTVV.

The chain uses TRBV27 and TRBJ1-1, with D maybe TRBD1 (5 bases). Trimming took 6 bases from V and 4 from J, leaving 15 bases between them. Germline-derived CDR1 and CDR2 are MNHEY and SMNVEV (reference sequence). The CDR3 totals 14 residues. The CDR3 loop reads CASSPLGRTTEAFF. DNA for the CDR3: TGTGCCAGCAGCCCGTTGGGACGGACCACTGAAGCTTTCTTT.

This clone was picked up a small number of times. The chain has TRBV30 and TRBJ1-5; no definite D call. Deletions cut 3 bases from V and 1 base from J, with 4 bases between. The CDR3 spans 12 residues. Germline V gives CDR1 GTSNPN, CDR2 SVGIG (reference sequence). The CDR3 spells CAWRDSNQPQHF. In DNA, the CDR3 is TGTGCCTGGAGGGACAGCAATCAGCCCCAGCATTTT.

The chain is built from TRBV7-2 and TRBJ2-7; D is unresolved. Trimming stripped 2 bases from V and 7 bases from J, with 9 bases between. CDR1 is SGHTA, CDR2 FQGNSA, per germline. The CDR3 has 12 amino acids. CDR3 in amino acids: CASSLYTREQYF. The CDR3 DNA is TGTGCCAGCAGCTTATACACCCGGGAGCAGTACTTC.

The chain is built from TRBV7-2 and TRBJ1-1; TRBD1 aligns across 7 bases. V dropped 6 bases and J dropped 11; count of bases not matched to a gene: 12. This CDR3 has 13 amino acids. Germline V gene data show CDR1 as SGHTA and CDR2 as FQGNSA. CDR3 residues: CASSSDTGADAFF. The CDR3 DNA is TGTGCCAGCAGTTCAGACACAGGGGCGGATGCTTTCTTT.

This clone was observed many times. The gene calls are TRBV28 and TRBJ2-5; TRBD2 matches at 11 bases. The CDR3 consists of 18 residues. J lost 3 bases, V lost 5 bases, and 14 bases had no gene match. Germline CDR1 and CDR2: MDHEN and SYDVKM. In DNA form, the CDR3 reads TGTGCCAGCAGTCCCACCTCCACCGGGACTAGCGGTGAAGAGACCCAGTACTTC. Its protein product is CASSPTSTGTSGEETQYF. Supplemented by reference TRBV28 and TRBJ2-5, the full variable domain reads DVKVTQSSRYLVKRTGEKVFLECVQDMDHENMFWYRQDPGLGLRLIYFSYDVKMKEKGDIPEGYSVSREKKERFSLILESASTNQTSMYLCASSPTSTGTSGEETQYFGPGTRLLVL.

This clone was observed a single time. The chain carries TRBV5-1 and TRBJ2-1; the match to TRBD1 covers 7 bases. The CDR3 has 13 amino acids. J was trimmed by 6 bases and V by 3 bases; bases with no gene match: 3. CDR1 is SGHRS, CDR2 YFSETQ, per germline. Written as DNA, the CDR3 is TGCGCCAGCAGCTCCGACAGGGTCAATGAGCAGTTCTTC. Translating it yields CASSSDRVNEQFF.

The chain joins TRBV10-3 to TRBJ2-3; no definite D call. Germline V CDR1 and CDR2: ENHRY, SYGVKD. The ends were cut back, 4 bases at V and 2 bases at J, with 10 bases in the middle. The CDR3 consists of 14 residues. The DNA for the CDR3 is TGTGCCATCAGTGGCACACAAAACACAGATACGCAGTATTTT. Translating gives CAISGTQNTDTQYF.

The chain is built from TRBV6-1 and TRBJ2-3; 8 bases align to TRBD1. The CDR3 runs 17 residues. Germline-derived CDR1 and CDR2 are MNHNS and SASEGT. V lost 4 bases and J lost 6; bases outside the gene matches: 15. Written as DNA, the CDR3 is TGTGCCAGCAGTGCCCTTGGACAGGGAATCTCCGGGGATACGCAGTATTTT. Encoded protein: CASSALGQGISGDTQYF.